These 6 T cell receptor beta chains share one sample of origin, sequenced in a study of shared clonotypes between healthy human individuals. Sequencing was performed with immunoSEQ multiplex PCR; in TCRdb, only in-frame clones are kept and a portion is missing. The sample yields fewer than 650,000 clones, around three quarters seen once. The sample was PBMCs. All receptors derive from a woman aged 40 to 50 in good health. Some clones in this sample may be carry-over from other donors' samples.

This clone occurred many times. V is TRBV2 and J is TRBJ1-5, with TRBD1 as a possible D gene (5 bases). This CDR3 has 12 residues. V lost 6 bases to trimming and J lost 11 bases, with 14 bases between them. The germline V gene encodes CDR1 SNHLY and CDR2 FYNNEI. The CDR3 DNA follows: TGTGCCAGCAGCCCAGGGACGGAGACCCAGCATTTT. As protein: CASSPGTETQHF. The entire variable domain, with the rest obtained from reference TRBV2 and TRBJ1-5, is as follows: EPEVTQTPSHQVTQMGQEVILRCVPISNHLYFYWYRQILGQKVEFLVSFYNNEISEKSEIFDDQFSVERPDGSNFTLKIRSTKLEDSAMYFCASSPGTETQHFGDGTRLSIL.

At least ten counts were recorded for this clone. This rearrangement joins TRBV10-2 to TRBJ2-1; tentative D call: TRBD2 (7 bases). The CDR3 totals 11 residues. Per the germline V gene, CDR1 is WSHSY and CDR2 is SAAADI. V lost 7 bases to trimming and J lost 9 bases, with 10 bases between them. CDR3 in amino acids: CASTGGSEQFF. In nucleotides, the CDR3 is TGCGCCAGCACGGGGGGCAGTGAGCAGTTCTTC.

About this clone: A read error is possible here, since a much larger clone lies one base away. The rearrangement links TRBV5-1 to TRBJ1-4; no firm D call. V lost 7 bases, J lost 8 bases, and 15 bases lay in between. Germline V gene lookup returns CDR1 SGHRS and CDR2 YFSETQ. This CDR3 is 13 amino acids long. DNA of the CDR3: TGCGCCAGCCGACCGGGTCCCGAGGAAAAACTGTTTTTT. This gives the protein CASRPGPEEKLFF.

The genes are TRBV15 and TRBJ2-3; 8 bases map to TRBD2. The germline CDR1 and CDR2 sequences are LNHNV and YYDKDF (reference sequence). J gave up 2 bases and V 0 bases, and 4 bases lay outside the gene matches. There are 16 residues in the CDR3. The CDR3 reads CATSRDLAGPTDTQYF. CDR3 DNA: TGTGCCACCAGCAGAGATTTAGCGGGGCCCACAGATACGCAGTATTTT. Full variable domain (missing parts from reference TRBV15 and TRBJ2-3): DAMVIQNPRYQVTQFGKPVTLSCSQTLNHNVMYWYQQKSSQAPKLLFHYYDKDFNNEADTPDNFQSRRPNTSFCFLDIRSPGLGDTAMYLCATSRDLAGPTDTQYFGPGTRLTVL.

This chain links TRBV28 with TRBJ2-7; D ambiguous. The CDR3 extends over 15 amino acids. V shed 6 bases and J shed 0 bases, with 15 bases lying between them. The V gene's germline CDR1 is MDHEN and CDR2 SYDVKM. The CDR3 region is CASSRASPSSYEQYF. CDR3 DNA sequence: TGTGCCAGCAGCCGGGCCTCACCTAGCTCCTACGAGCAGTACTTC.

The chain is built from TRBV19 and TRBJ2-7, with a possible D match to TRBD1 (6 bases). Germline-derived CDR1 and CDR2 are LNHDA and SQIVND (reference sequence). V was cut by 6 bases and J by 3 bases, with 12 bases left in between. The CDR3 covers 13 residues. The CDR3 bases are TGTGCCAGTAGACCGACAGGAAACTACGAGCAGTACTTC. Amino acid sequence: CASRPTGNYEQYF.